These T cell receptor beta chains were read from a single sample in a study of identical twins. Each CDR3 protein gets one entry after TCRdb re-called the 5' RACE reads with MiXCR. The table has 450,000 to 650,000 distinct CDR3 sequences, roughly 15% seen once. This same sample was also part of a study on yellow fever vaccine responses in identical twins.

The sequenced sample was CD4+ T cells sorted from blood. The receptors come from a woman between 18 and 30 years old in good health. Each CDR3 is given with its conserved first and last residue. A D gene is named only where the DNA matches it firmly. Only part of the rows carry a size: once, few, many, or a class if the clone is expanded.

j_call	clone_size	v_call	d_call	cdr3_aa	cdr3_nt
TRBJ2-1	-	TRBV14	-	CASSQQTGTPIGGQFF	TGTGCCAGCAGCCAACAGACCGGGACACCTATAGGAGGGCAGTTCTTC
TRBJ1-5	many	TRBV11-1	TRBD1	CASSLAGGQPQHF	TGTGCCAGCAGCTTGGCAGGGGGTCAGCCCCAGCATTTT
TRBJ1-5	-	TRBV25-1	TRBD1	CASSGDRVNQPQHF	TGTGCCAGCAGTGGAGACAGGGTAAATCAGCCCCAGCATTTT
TRBJ2-1	-	TRBV7-9	TRBD1	CASSLGSGTGLNEQFF	TGTGCCAGCAGCTTAGGATCCGGGACAGGGCTCAATGAGCAGTTCTTC
TRBJ1-1	-	TRBV3-1	-	CASSQMGGNTEAFF	TGTGCCAGCAGCCAAATGGGGGGGAACACTGAAGCTTTCTTT
TRBJ2-4	few	TRBV20-1	-	CSARDVPAKNIQYF	TGCAGTGCTAGAGACGTTCCAGCCAAAAACATTCAGTACTTC
TRBJ1-5	-	TRBV3-1	-	CASSLGGKPQHF	TGTGCCAGCAGCCTCGGGGGCAAGCCCCAGCATTTT
TRBJ1-1	few	TRBV20-1	TRBD1	CSARHRGRNTEAFF	TGCAGTGCTAGACACAGGGGGCGAAACACTGAAGCTTTCTTT
TRBJ2-4	few	TRBV20-1	-	CSARARQPLAKNIQYF	TGCAGTGCTAGAGCTAGGCAACCTTTAGCCAAAAACATTCAGTACTTC
TRBJ1-6	-	TRBV5-6	-	CASSFVPGNSPLHF	TGTGCCAGCAGCTTTGTCCCAGGGAATTCACCCCTCCACTTT
TRBJ2-1	few	TRBV15	-	CATSRDHTVGVDEQFF	TGTGCCACCAGCAGAGACCATACAGTAGGGGTGGATGAGCAGTTCTTC
TRBJ1-1	few	TRBV5-6	-	CASSARGFAEAFF	TGTGCCAGCAGCGCAAGGGGTTTCGCTGAAGCTTTCTTT
TRBJ1-2	-	TRBV20-1	TRBD1	CCAGRGQGLGWNRYTF	TGCTGTGCCGGTCGGGGACAGGGTTTGGGGTGGAACCGCTACACCTTC
TRBJ2-2	many	TRBV5-1	-	CASSSGHTNTGELFF	TGCGCCAGCAGCTCGGGACATACGAACACCGGGGAGCTGTTTTTT
TRBJ1-1	-	TRBV12-3/TRBV12-4	-	CASSDGAGKKAFF	TGTGCCAGCAGTGATGGAGCGGGAAAAAAAGCTTTCTTT
TRBJ1-6	few	TRBV20-1	-	CSALGEDSPLHF	TGCAGTGCTTTGGGCGAAGATTCACCCCTCCACTTT
TRBJ1-1	-	TRBV4-1	TRBD1	CASSQGRQGNTEAFF	TGCGCCAGCAGCCAAGGGAGACAGGGGAACACTGAAGCTTTCTTT
TRBJ2-1	few	TRBV7-2	-	CATAKDEQFF	TGTGCCACCGCGAAAGATGAGCAGTTCTTC
TRBJ1-5	few	TRBV12-3/TRBV12-4	-	CASSQHTGKGQPQHF	TGTGCCAGCAGTCAACATACAGGGAAGGGTCAGCCCCAGCATTTT
TRBJ1-3	-	TRBV28	-	CASTRNRGTGNTIYF	TGTGCCAGCACCCGTAACCGAGGTACTGGAAACACCATATATTTT
TRBJ1-1	-	TRBV11-1	-	CASSPGLIPVEAFF	TGTGCCAGCAGCCCCGGCCTAATCCCCGTGGAAGCTTTCTTT
TRBJ2-1	few	TRBV6-8	TRBD2	CASKLGLAGSSYNEQFF	TGTGCCAGCAAGCTGGGACTAGCGGGAAGCTCCTACAATGAGCAGTTCTTC
TRBJ1-6	few	TRBV7-9	-	CASSSRGGSPLHF	TGTGCCAGCAGCTCTAGAGGGGGTTCACCCCTCCACTTT
TRBJ2-2	-	TRBV5-5	-	CASSPHARTGELFF	TGTGCCAGCAGCCCCCATGCTCGGACCGGGGAGCTGTTTTTT
TRBJ2-5	-	TRBV25-1	TRBD2	CASSEPGTSGETQYF	TGTGCCAGCAGTGAACCCGGGACTAGCGGAGAGACCCAGTACTTC
TRBJ2-3	-	TRBV12-3/TRBV12-4	TRBD1	CASSRDRGIIDTQYF	TGTGCCAGCAGCCGGGACAGGGGGATTATAGATACGCAGTATTTT
TRBJ2-2	many	TRBV20-1	-	CSALSGTANTGELFF	TGCAGTGCACTCTCCGGGACGGCGAACACCGGGGAGCTGTTTTTT
TRBJ2-2	few	TRBV11-1	TRBD2	CASSFWTSGGRNTGELFF	TGTGCCAGCAGCTTTTGGACTAGCGGGGGCCGGAACACCGGGGAGCTGTTTTTT
TRBJ2-1	-	TRBV25-1	TRBD2	CASSSHPGLAGGKSSYNEQFF	TGTGCCAGCAGTTCCCACCCGGGACTAGCGGGAGGGAAGAGCTCCTACAATGAGCAGTTCTTC
TRBJ2-7	-	TRBV5-4	TRBD1	CASSAGTGGTYEQYF	TGTGCCAGCAGCGCCGGGACAGGGGGTACCTACGAGCAGTACTTC
TRBJ2-5	-	TRBV7-9	-	CASSLRPRDRYQETQYF	TGTGCCAGCAGCTTAAGACCCCGTGACAGGTACCAAGAGACCCAGTACTTC
TRBJ2-2	few	TRBV5-1	-	CASSFGMGTGELFF	TGCGCCAGCAGCTTCGGGATGGGCACCGGGGAGCTGTTTTTT
TRBJ2-3	-	TRBV29-1	-	CSVDKGSTDTQYF	TGCAGCGTTGATAAGGGTAGCACAGATACGCAGTATTTT
TRBJ2-3	-	TRBV20-1	-	CSARSLRGTRTDTQYF	TGCAGTGCTAGATCCCTGCGGGGAACCCGCACAGATACGCAGTATTTT
TRBJ2-1	few	TRBV12-3/TRBV12-4	TRBD2	CASRSTSGVYNEQFF	TGTGCCAGCAGGTCAACTAGCGGGGTGTACAATGAGCAGTTCTTC
TRBJ1-4	few	TRBV28	TRBD1	CASSVQGAFGEKLFF	TGTGCCAGCAGTGTTCAGGGGGCGTTCGGAGAAAAACTGTTTTTT
TRBJ2-2	-	TRBV29-1	TRBD2	CSVERLAGANTGELFF	TGCAGCGTTGAACGTCTAGCGGGGGCGAACACCGGGGAGCTGTTTTTT
TRBJ2-3	few	TRBV7-9	-	CASGDGGLSTDTQYF	TGTGCCAGCGGCGACGGGGGGCTAAGCACAGATACGCAGTATTTT
TRBJ2-1	few	TRBV5-5	-	CASSLAALTYNEQFF	TGTGCCAGCAGCTTGGCCGCGCTAACCTACAATGAGCAGTTCTTC
TRBJ1-2	-	TRBV7-8	-	CASSLGFGNHGYTF	TGTGCCAGCAGCTTAGGGTTCGGAAATCATGGCTACACCTTC
TRBJ2-7	few	TRBV28	-	CASSPLDSLSSYEQYF	TGTGCCAGCAGTCCCCTGGACAGTTTGAGCTCCTACGAGCAGTACTTC